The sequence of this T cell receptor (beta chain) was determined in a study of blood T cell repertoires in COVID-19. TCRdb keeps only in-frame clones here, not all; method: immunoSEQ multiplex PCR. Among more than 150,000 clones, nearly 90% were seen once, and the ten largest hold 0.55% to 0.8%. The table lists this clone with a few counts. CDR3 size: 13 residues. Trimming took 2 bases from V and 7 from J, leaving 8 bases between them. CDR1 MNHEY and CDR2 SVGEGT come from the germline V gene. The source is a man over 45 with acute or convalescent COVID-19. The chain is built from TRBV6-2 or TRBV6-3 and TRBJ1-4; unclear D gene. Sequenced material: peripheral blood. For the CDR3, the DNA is TGTGCCAGCAGTTACCGGACTCTTGAAAAACTGTTTTTT. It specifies CASSYRTLEKLFF.